This entry concerns a single T cell receptor beta chain. Amplified TCR beta CDR3 regions derived from RNA transcripts. HTBI primers drove first-round RT-PCR of the TCR CDR3. In TCRdb, the multiplex PCR reads were re-called with MiXCR into one record per CDR3 protein. The sample lists some 490,000 distinct CDR3 sequences; about 16% were seen once. These data are taken from a study of T cells in Graves' hyperthyroidism and ophthalmopathy. After removal of 10 bases from V and 7 bases from J, the junction contained 8 bases not matched to a gene. This CDR3 region has 12 residues. CDR1 MDHEN and CDR2 SYDVKM come from the germline V gene.

The chain is built from TRBV28 and TRBJ2-7; 9 bases agree with TRBD1. The receptor comes from a woman in her 30s with Graves' ophthalmopathy. Specimen: blood. The CDR3 is CAILQGAGEQYF. The CDR3, as DNA: TGTGCCATTCTACAGGGGGCTGGGGAGCAGTACTTC. Looking up the rest from reference TRBV28 and TRBJ2-7 gives the full variable domain: DVKVTQSSRYLVKRTGEKVFLECVQDMDHENMFWYRQDPGLGLRLIYFSYDVKMKEKGDIPEGYSVSREKKERFSLILESASTNQTSMYLCAILQGAGEQYFGPGTRLTVT.